This entry is about one T cell receptor (beta chain). As yet, its antigen is unknown. The entry originates in a study of cytomegalovirus exposure and HLA in healthy donors. On the study more broadly: The same platform as the approximately 670 first-cohort repertoires was used for the roughly 130 validation repertoires, a later analysis reported. General observations from the study: As was reported, the classifier diagnosed cytomegalovirus status with high specificity and sensitivity. Later, an analysis found that TCR clusters from the first cohort tended to co-occur in the roughly 110 validation repertoires. It was approximately 150 TCR beta chains that were listed as cytomegalovirus-associated.

Measured with immunoSEQ multiplex PCR; TCRdb has only the in-frame clones, and not every one. This repertoire shows roughly 98,000 clones, roughly 84% found once; its top ten account for less than 7.5%. The sequenced material came from PBMCs. The origin of this receptor is a man aged 18 to 29 in good health and CMV-seropositive.

The CDR3 nucleotides read TGCGCCAGCAGCCAAGAGTTAGCAGGGTTGTTGGCAGATACGCAGTATTTT. This translates into CASSQELAGLLADTQYF. The chain uses TRBV4-3 and TRBJ2-3; D perhaps matches TRBD1 (5 bases). The CDR3 spans 17 residues. Trimming stripped 0 bases from V and 4 bases from J, with 17 bases between. In germline, CDR1 is LGHNA, CDR2 YSLEER.